The next 23 T cell receptor beta chains were all read from a single sample in a study of patients and donors after allogeneic stem cell transplantation. TCRdb processed the RT-PCR reads anew with MiXCR; each CDR3 protein has one entry. The repertoire holds over 200,000 distinct CDR3 sequences, over 30% seen once, with more than 9% in the top ten. The sample consisted of blood, either unsorted or a sorted T cell fraction (not recorded which). The origin of the receptors is a human donor who was either an allogeneic HSCT recipient or a stem cell or donor lymphocyte infusion donor (not recorded which). It is not recorded whose cells these are; they may come from a transplant donor.

The chain joins TRBV28 to TRBJ2-3; D gene unclear. V dropped 1 base and J dropped 2 bases, with 10 bases sitting between them. The germline V gene encodes CDR1 MDHEN and CDR2 SYDVKM. This CDR3 has 15 amino acids. CDR3 in DNA: TGTGCCAGCAGTTTATTGGGCAGGACCACAGATACGCAGTATTTT. This gives the protein CASSLLGRTTDTQYF.

A word on this clonotype: A junction boundary mismatches the germline segment, possibly from a read error. This chain links TRBV27 with TRBJ2-7; D is perhaps TRBD1 or TRBD2 (5 bases each). CDR1 MNHEY and CDR2 SMNVEV come from the germline V gene (reference sequence). The CDR3 is 14 residues long. The CDR3 DNA reads TGTGCCAGCAGTTTATCTGCAGGGACCTACGAGCGGTACTTC. The encoded protein is CASSLSAGTYERYF.

This clonotype was picked up a small number of times. The chain employs TRBV12-3 or TRBV12-4 and TRBJ1-5; D not resolved. CDR3 length: 12 residues. Trimming took off 8 bases at V and 6 bases at J, with 11 bases between the two ends. This chain's CDR3 is CASGLTGQPQHF. The CDR3 coding sequence is TGTGCCAGCGGCCTTACGGGTCAGCCCCAGCATTTT.

The V and J genes are TRBV29-1 and TRBJ1-4; 8 bases line up with TRBD1. CDR1 is SQVTM, CDR2 ANQGSEA, per germline. CDR3 size: 13 residues. The V and J ends lost 7 bases and 4 bases, in that order; junction bases with no gene match: 5. The CDR3 bases are TGCAGCGCCCAGGGGGCGGTTAATGAAAAACTGTTTTTT. This translates into CSAQGAVNEKLFF.

This chain joins TRBV10-3 and TRBJ2-5, with D possibly matching TRBD1 (5 bases). V was pared by 4 bases and J by 5 bases, with 20 bases between. This CDR3 is 16 amino acids long. Germline V gene sequence: CDR1 ENHRY, CDR2 SYGVKD. Here the CDR3 reads CAISGGARSAGETQYF. The CDR3, as DNA: TGTGCCATCAGTGGGGGCGCCCGCTCAGCAGGGGAGACCCAGTACTTC.

Only a few counts were recorded for this clonotype. This chain uses TRBV2 with TRBJ1-6; possible D gene TRBD1, 5 bases. The CDR3 consists of 15 residues. CDR1 is SNHLY, CDR2 FYNNEI, per germline. With 3 bases removed from V and 5 bases from J, the gap between germline ends came to 11 bases. In DNA form, the CDR3 reads TGTGCCAGCAGTGACAGGGCTCTGAATAATTCACCCCTCCACTTT. Protein sequence: CASSDRALNNSPLHF.

This clonotype turned up a few times. The chain carries TRBV7-4 and TRBJ1-5; D not certain. V dropped 6 bases and J dropped 0 bases, with 9 bases sitting between them. CDR3 length: 14 amino acids. Germline CDR1 SGHVT, CDR2 SQSDAQ. CDR3 in DNA: TGTGCCAGCAGTGACATTTATAGCAATCAGCCCCAGCATTTT. Its translation is CASSDIYSNQPQHF.

V usage is TRBV11-3 and J usage is TRBJ2-1; 9 bases match TRBD1. The V segment lost 1 base and the J segment 10 bases; nucleotides outside the gene matches: 11. Germline values: CDR1 SGHNT, CDR2 YENEEA. CDR3 length: 16 residues. CDR3 loop: CASSLAPGQGPQEQFF. CDR3 nucleotides: TGTGCCAGCAGCTTAGCCCCCGGACAGGGGCCCCAAGAGCAGTTCTTC.

V is TRBV20-1 and J is TRBJ1-5; D is unclear. V was pared by 2 bases and J by 0 bases, with 5 bases between. The CDR3 runs 13 residues. CDR1 is DFQATT and CDR2 is SNEGSKA in the germline V gene (reference sequence). The CDR3 nucleotides are TGCAGTGCTAGATCAGATAGCAATCAGCCCCAGCATTTT. Translated: CSARSDSNQPQHF.

This clonotype has a handful of counts. The chain has TRBV12-3 or TRBV12-4 and TRBJ1-5; D is ambiguous. With 3 bases removed from V and 5 bases from J, the gap between germline ends came to 2 bases. This CDR3 region has 11 residues. CDR3 coding DNA: TGTGCCAGCAGTTTCTATCAGCCCCAGCATTTT. Translated: CASSFYQPQHF.

The genes are TRBV4-3 and TRBJ1-2; possible D gene TRBD1, 5 bases. The CDR3 sequence is 15 residues long. Germline loops: CDR1 LGHNA, CDR2 YSLEER. Trimming removed 0 bases at V and 10 bases at J, with 18 bases between. The CDR3 nucleotides are TGCGCCAGCAGCCAAGACTTTGAGACAGTTTGGGACTACACCTTC. Translating gives CASSQDFETVWDYTF.

This clonotype appeared a few times. This chain links TRBV4-2 with TRBJ1-2, with D possibly TRBD1 on 5 matching bases. This CDR3 has 15 residues. Trimming removed 1 base at V and 3 bases at J, with 12 bases between. Germline values: CDR1 LGHNA, CDR2 YNFKEQ. CDR3 nucleotides: TGTGCCAGCAGCCAAGGCGGGGGACTCTACTATGGCTACACCTTC. This gives the protein CASSQGGGLYYGYTF.

Points on this clonotype: One junction end does not reproduce the germline sequence, and a read error may be involved. The chain has TRBV6-5 and TRBJ1-6; 8 nucleotides line up with TRBD1. The CDR3 is 15 amino acids. CDR1 is MNHEY, CDR2 SVGAGI, per germline. The CDR3 sequence: CTSSYADRGSSPLHF. For the CDR3, the DNA is TGTACCAGCAGTTACGCCGACAGGGGCTCTTCACCCCTCCACTTT.

The J gene is TRBJ1-2, the V gene TRBV12-3 or TRBV12-4; D is possibly TRBD1 (5 bases). V was shortened by 3 bases and J by 8 bases, with 19 bases between the two germline ends. This CDR3 spans 15 amino acids. The CDR3, as DNA: TGTGCCAGCAGTTTGTGGGACCCGCGGTTAGGGGGCTACACCTTC. Encoded protein: CASSLWDPRLGGYTF.

The rearrangement links TRBV20-1 to TRBJ1-2, with no clear D. Germline CDR1 DFQATT, CDR2 SNEGSKA (reference sequence). The CDR3 covers 12 residues. Trimming pared 3 bases from V and 2 bases from J, leaving 7 bases between. The DNA for the CDR3 is TGCAGTGCTAGTAGTGGAAACTATGGCTACACCTTC. Translated: CSASSGNYGYTF.

This clonotype was recorded a few times. This chain joins TRBV18 and TRBJ1-3, with D possibly being TRBD1 (5 bases). V lost 3 bases and J lost 2, with 8 bases in between. The germline gives CDR1 KGHSH, CDR2 LQKENI. This CDR3 region has 14 residues. The CDR3 sequence is CASSPLGPGNTIYF. The CDR3 nucleotides read TGTGCCAGCTCACCCCTGGGGCCTGGAAACACCATATATTTT.

The sample holds a few counts of this clonotype. The chain uses TRBV6-2 or TRBV6-3 and TRBJ1-2; TRBD1 matches 10 bases. In germline, CDR1 is MNHEY, CDR2 SVGEGT. V lost 6 bases to trimming and J lost 5 bases; unmatched junction nucleotides: 12. This CDR3 has 16 amino acids. The CDR3 loop is CASSLDRGSTKYGYTF. The CDR3 DNA is TGTGCCAGCAGCTTGGACAGGGGGTCGACGAAATATGGCTACACCTTC.

The V gene is TRBV7-2, the J gene TRBJ2-4, with 7 nucleotides matching TRBD1. With 4 bases clipped from V and 3 bases from J, the junction kept 6 bases outside the gene matches. CDR3 length: 15 amino acids. Germline V CDR1 and CDR2: SGHTA, FQGNSA. CDR3 bases: TGTGCCAGCAGCTGGGGTGCAGGGGGCAAAAACATTCAGTACTTC. Amino acid sequence: CASSWGAGGKNIQYF.

This clonotype was picked up a small number of times. The chain couples TRBV7-9 to TRBJ1-2, with D possibly being TRBD1 (5 bases). The CDR3 is 13 amino acids. The V and J ends lost 7 bases and 3 bases respectively, with 12 bases between them. CDR1 is SEHNR, CDR2 FQNEAQ, per germline (reference sequence). CDR3 DNA: TGTGCCAGCACCTGGGACGGACACTATGGCTACACCTTC. This codes for CASTWDGHYGYTF.

The chain is built from TRBV28 and TRBJ1-5; D is unresolved. The CDR3 is 17 amino acids. The V gene's germline CDR1 is MDHEN and CDR2 SYDVKM. With 7 bases removed from V and 1 base from J, the gap between germline ends came to 20 bases. CDR3 bases: TGTGCCAGCAAGACGCCGGTTGGGTCCTTAAGCAATCAGCCCCAGCATTTT. Its protein product is CASKTPVGSLSNQPQHF.

The V and J genes are TRBV20-1 and TRBJ1-1, with TRBD1 as a possible D gene (5 bases). The CDR3 has 15 residues. CDR1 is DFQATT, CDR2 SNEGSKA, per germline (reference sequence). The ends were cut back, 0 bases at V and 3 bases at J, with 14 bases in the middle. The CDR3 nucleotides are TGCAGTGCTAGAGATCTAACAGGAAGCGACACTGAAGCTTTCTTT. Protein: CSARDLTGSDTEAFF.

This clonotype was picked up a small number of times. The chain has TRBV28 and TRBJ2-5; the D gene is possibly TRBD2 (5 bases). Germline V gene lookup returns CDR1 MDHEN and CDR2 SYDVKM. This CDR3 has 15 residues. Trimming left V 6 bases short and J 2 bases short, with 16 bases between. CDR3 sequence (DNA): TGTGCCAGCAGCCCCCTAAGTAGCGAGCAAGAGACCCAGTACTTC. Translation gives CASSPLSSEQETQYF.

This rearrangement joins TRBV18 to TRBJ2-1; 8 nucleotides match TRBD2. J was trimmed by 4 bases and V by 2 bases; bases with no gene match: 10. The CDR3 runs to 17 residues. Germline V CDR1 and CDR2: KGHSH, LQKENI. CDR3 sequence: CASSPVPGTSIYNEQFF. For the CDR3, the DNA is TGTGCCAGCTCACCAGTCCCCGGGACTAGTATATACAATGAGCAGTTCTTC.